This note documents a single T cell receptor beta chain sequence. Its target is not known. The source of the sample is a study of T-cell reconstitution after alpha-beta-depleted transplantation in children. Unique molecular identifiers were used in preparing the TCRbeta library. Each CDR3 protein is one row after TCRdb ran MiXCR on the PCR reads. This sample has hundreds of thousands of distinct CDR3 sequences, with approximately 14% found just once. The CDR3 sequence is 13 residues long. V gave up 5 bases and J gave up 9 bases, with 14 bases separating them. Germline V lookup: CDR1 MNHEY, CDR2 SMNVEV (reference sequence). Broader study findings: Counts and diversity of T cells one year after transplant came mostly from newly produced T cells. After transplant, high TCRbeta diversity at day 60 in some patients arose from surviving recipient T cells and thymic progenitors. Reportedly, only several hundred clones from non-depleted graft cells drove alpha-beta T-cell counts at about two months.

This receptor was taken from a girl aged 2 to 9 with congenital amegakaryocytic thrombocytopenia, due to receive a stem cell transplant. Here the sequenced sample was PBMCs, taken before TCRalphabeta/CD19-depleted stem cell transplant. The chain links TRBV27 to TRBJ2-1; D is perhaps TRBD1 (5 bases). CDR3 coding DNA: TGTGCCAGCAGTCTAGGACAAAATATTGAGCAGTTCTTC. Encoded protein: CASSLGQNIEQFF.